These 13 T cell receptor beta chains originate from one sample sequenced in a study of blood T cell repertoires in COVID-19. Method: immunoSEQ multiplex PCR; TCRdb's copy keeps in-frame clones and lacks some. The table lists about 120,000 clones, 85% to 90% of them singletons. The sample consisted of peripheral blood. Receptors originate from a woman aged 45-65 years with active or convalescent COVID-19.

The chain carries TRBV25-1 and TRBJ2-7; no definite D call. The ends were cut back, 1 base at V and 2 bases at J, with 3 bases in the middle. Germline V gene data show CDR1 as MGHDK and CDR2 as SYGVNS. This CDR3 has 12 residues. The CDR3 DNA reads as TGTGCCAGCAGTGAATCTCCCTACGAGCAGTACTTC. Its translation is CASSESPYEQYF.

J is TRBJ2-6 and V is TRBV19; possibly TRBD2 for D (5 bases). V lost 4 bases and J 1 base, leaving 17 bases between the germline ends. The CDR3 extends over 18 amino acids. Germline loops: CDR1 LNHDA, CDR2 SQIVND (reference sequence). Written as DNA, the CDR3 is TGTGCCAGTAGTAAGGTCGAGCGGTCGCTTTCTGGGGCCAACGTCCTGACTTTC. Translated: CASSKVERSLSGANVLTF.

The genes are TRBV28 and TRBJ2-3, with a tentative D call TRBD2 (6 bases). The CDR3 length is 16 residues. Germline V gene sequence: CDR1 MDHEN, CDR2 SYDVKM. The germline V and J ends were trimmed by 7 bases and 0 bases, with 17 bases remaining between them. DNA of the CDR3: TGTGCCAGCACCCCCGGTCTAGCGAGCAGCACAGATACGCAGTATTTT. Translated: CASTPGLASSTDTQYF.

The chain couples TRBV6-2 or TRBV6-3 to TRBJ1-5; D might be TRBD1 (5 bases). Germline assignment: CDR1 MNHEY and CDR2 SVGEGT. CDR3 length: 15 residues. Trimming shortened V by 2 bases and J by 3 bases, and 11 bases separated the two germline ends. The CDR3 nucleotides are TGTGCCAGCAGTTACCTCAGACAGACCAATCAGCCCCAGCATTTT. It yields the protein CASSYLRQTNQPQHF.

The gene calls are TRBV6-5 and TRBJ2-5; a possible D gene is TRBD2 (6 bases). CDR3 length: 13 residues. The ends were cut back, 6 bases at V and 0 bases at J, with 8 bases in the middle. CDR1 and CDR2 (germline): MNHEY, SVGAGI. The CDR3: CASSWDYQETQYF. CDR3 nucleotide sequence: TGTGCCAGCAGCTGGGACTACCAAGAGACCCAGTACTTC.

This chain joins TRBV6-2 or TRBV6-3 and TRBJ1-5; no reliable D call. CDR3 length equals 12 residues. Germline V gene data show CDR1 as MNHEY and CDR2 as SVGEGT. V was pared by 2 bases and J by 7 bases, with 6 bases between. The CDR3 nucleotides read TGTGCCAGCAGTTACGTCCGGCAGCCCCAGCATTTT. This gives the protein CASSYVRQPQHF.

This chain links TRBV4-2 with TRBJ2-5, with no clear D. The V gene's germline CDR1 is LGHNA and CDR2 YNFKEQ. The CDR3 runs 13 residues. V was trimmed by 1 base and J by 4 bases, leaving 7 bases between them. Here the CDR3 DNA reads TGTGCCAGCAGCCAAGTTTCAGGAGAGACCCAGTACTTC. Translated: CASSQVSGETQYF.

The gene calls are TRBV14 and TRBJ2-5; D not resolved. Germline loops: CDR1 SGHDN, CDR2 FVKESK. V was clipped by 4 bases and J by 4 bases, with 10 bases between them. The CDR3 extends over 13 amino acids. CDR3 sequence (DNA): TGTGCCAGCAGCCTTAATGTTTTAGAGACCCAGTACTTC. Protein: CASSLNVLETQYF.

The chain joins TRBV11-3 to TRBJ2-1, with D perhaps matching TRBD2 (5 bases). This CDR3 region has 13 residues. Germline V gene sequence: CDR1 SGHNT, CDR2 YENEEA. V was cut by 5 bases and J by 2 bases, with 7 bases left in between. CDR3 sequence reads: CASSIGTYNEQFF. CDR3 DNA sequence: TGTGCCAGCAGCATCGGGACCTACAATGAGCAGTTCTTC.

V is TRBV7-9 and J is TRBJ1-6; D not resolved. V gave up 5 bases and J gave up 9 bases, with 8 bases separating them. Germline values: CDR1 SEHNR, CDR2 FQNEAQ (reference sequence). This CDR3 contains 12 residues. CDR3 bases: TGTGCCAGCAGCCCCGAGGTTTCACCCCTCCACTTT. Its protein is CASSPEVSPLHF.

The V and J genes are TRBV3-1 (or the pseudogene TRBV3-2) and TRBJ1-3; D is uncertain. The V gene lost 2 bases and the J gene lost 1 base, with 15 bases spanning the gap. The CDR3 is made up of 17 amino acids. CDR1 and CDR2 from the germline V gene are LGHDT and YNNKEL (reference sequence). CDR3 DNA: TGTGCCAGCAGCCAACAGGCAGGTTTGGTTTCTGGAAACACCATATATTTT. Translating gives CASSQQAGLVSGNTIYF.

The J gene is TRBJ1-4, the V gene TRBV6-1, with 7 bases fitting TRBD1. V was pared by 6 bases and J by 4 bases, with 2 bases of the junction left unmatched. Germline loops: CDR1 MNHNS, CDR2 SASEGT. CDR3 length: 13 residues. The CDR3 is CASRRQGNEKLFF. CDR3 nucleotide sequence: TGTGCCAGCAGACGACAGGGTAATGAAAAACTGTTTTTT.

The chain recombines TRBV19 with TRBJ1-5; D remains unclear. The CDR3 consists of 17 residues. The V gene lost 2 bases and the J gene lost 0 bases, with 14 bases spanning the gap. Per the germline V gene, CDR1 is LNHDA and CDR2 is SQIVND (reference sequence). The DNA for the CDR3 is TGTGCCAGTAGTATAAGTTCTGGGAGGGATAGCAATCAGCCCCAGCATTTT. Its translation is CASSISSGRDSNQPQHF.